The 20 T cell receptor beta chains presented below share a single source sample, sequenced in a study of identical twins. TCRdb reprocessed the 5' RACE reads with MiXCR, giving one entry per CDR3 protein. The table shows about 260,000 distinct CDR3 sequences, with approximately 7% occurring only once. These same records also appear under a second study, on yellow fever vaccine responses in identical twins.

The material sequenced was memory (CD45RO+) T cells sorted from blood. These receptors were taken from a woman aged 18-29 years in good health.

The chain has TRBV27 and TRBJ2-3, with 9 bases fitting TRBD2. The length of the CDR3 is 15 residues. V shed 6 bases and J 1 base; nucleotides not matched to a gene: 5. Germline CDR1 and CDR2: MNHEY and SMNVEV (reference sequence). The CDR3 region has the DNA TGTGCCAGCAGACACATAGCGGGGGGCACAGATACGCAGTATTTT. It specifies CASRHIAGGTDTQYF.

This clonotype was observed a handful of times. The chain joins TRBV28 to TRBJ2-3; 7 nucleotides line up with TRBD1. CDR1 and CDR2 (germline): MDHEN, SYDVKM. Trimming removed 10 bases from V and 2 bases from J; junction bases left unmatched: 6. This CDR3 region has 13 residues. The CDR3 nucleotides are TGTGCCATCAGGACAGGCCCCACAGATACGCAGTATTTT. Its translation is CAIRTGPTDTQYF. The full variable domain, in which reference TRBV28 and TRBJ2-3 provide the parts outside the CDR3, is DVKVTQSSRYLVKRTGEKVFLECVQDMDHENMFWYRQDPGLGLRLIYFSYDVKMKEKGDIPEGYSVSREKKERFSLILESASTNQTSMYLCAIRTGPTDTQYFGPGTRLTVL.

The chain couples TRBV2 to TRBJ2-7; 9 bases align to TRBD1. The CDR3 has 14 amino acids. Losses at the gene ends were 6 bases for V and 5 bases for J; bases not matched to a gene: 8. Germline V lookup: CDR1 SNHLY, CDR2 FYNNEI. The CDR3 sequence: CASSDWTGENEQYF. In nucleotides, the CDR3 is TGTGCCAGCAGCGATTGGACAGGGGAGAACGAGCAGTACTTC.

This clonotype has a count of ten or more. V is TRBV10-3 and J is TRBJ1-2; D not certain. Trimming removed 6 bases from V and 3 bases from J, with 11 bases in between. CDR3 length: 13 amino acids. Germline assignment: CDR1 ENHRY and CDR2 SYGVKD. The CDR3 nucleotides are TGTGCCATCAGCGCTATTCCCCACTATGGCTACACCTTC. The encoded protein is CAISAIPHYGYTF.

The rearrangement uses TRBV12-3 or TRBV12-4 and TRBJ2-1; 9 bases agree with TRBD2. J gave up 15 bases and V 3 bases, and 6 bases lay outside the gene matches. The CDR3 length is 12 residues. The CDR3 loop is CASSFVAGDPFF. The CDR3 region has the DNA TGTGCCAGCAGTTTTGTAGCGGGAGATCCGTTCTTC.

This clonotype came up a few times. The CDR3 DNA reads TGTGCCACCAGCATCGAGGAAGCCAAAAACATTCAGTACTTC. This codes for CATSIEEAKNIQYF. The rearrangement uses TRBV15 and TRBJ2-4; no firm D call. This CDR3 has 14 residues. The germline V gene has CDR1 LNHNV and CDR2 YYDKDF (reference sequence). Trimming left V 4 bases short and J 0 bases short, with 7 bases between. Using reference TRBV15 and TRBJ2-4 for the parts outside the CDR3, the full variable domain is DAMVIQNPRYQVTQFGKPVTLSCSQTLNHNVMYWYQQKSSQAPKLLFHYYDKDFNNEADTPDNFQSRRPNTSFCFLDIRSPGLGDTAMYLCATSIEEAKNIQYFGAGTRLSVL.

There are a few counts of this clonotype. The chain recombines TRBV28 with TRBJ1-3; D is possibly TRBD1 (6 bases). The germline gives CDR1 MDHEN, CDR2 SYDVKM. Deletions cut 5 bases from V and 4 bases from J, with 15 bases between. This CDR3 comprises 15 residues. CDR3 sequence: CASSLLGGPGNTIYF. The CDR3 nucleotides are TGTGCCAGCAGTCTACTAGGGGGGCCCGGAAACACCATATATTTT.

Remarks on this clonotype: A clone one base away is much larger, so this may be a read error. V and J are TRBV5-6 and TRBJ2-1; possible D gene TRBD2, 6 bases. The length of the CDR3 is 15 residues. Deletions cut 4 bases from V and 3 bases from J, with 14 bases between. Germline CDR1 reads SGHDT; CDR2 reads YYEEEE. The DNA of the CDR3 is TGTGCCAGCAGCCCCGGACACGGGGGCTACAATGAGCAGTTCTTC. As protein: CASSPGHGGYNEQFF.

The chain employs TRBV6-4 and TRBJ1-1; the D gene is possibly TRBD1 (6 bases). Germline V gives CDR1 MRHNA, CDR2 SNTAGT. The V and J ends lost 2 bases and 10 bases respectively, with 20 bases between them. The CDR3 is 15 residues long. CDR3 bases: TGTGCCAGCAGTGACACGGACAGCGACCTTCCGAGAGCTTTCTTT. Protein: CASSDTDSDLPRAFF.

This clonotype came up a few times. The rearrangement uses TRBV19 and TRBJ1-1; 9 positions match TRBD1. Germline CDR1 LNHDA, CDR2 SQIVND (reference sequence). There are 15 residues in the CDR3. V lost 5 bases to trimming and J lost 1 base; unmatched junction nucleotides: 5. The CDR3 region is CASSGTGLGNTEAFF. For the CDR3, the DNA is TGTGCCAGTAGTGGGACAGGGCTCGGGAACACTGAAGCTTTCTTT.

This clonotype was seen ten or more times. The chain uses TRBV20-1 and TRBJ2-7, with 11 nucleotides matching TRBD2. Trimming cost V 6 bases and J 4 bases; bases outside gene matches: 5. This CDR3 is 13 amino acids long. The germline CDR1 and CDR2 sequences are DFQATT and SNEGSKA (reference sequence). The CDR3 region is CSAQGTSGYEQYF. CDR3 sequence (DNA): TGCAGTGCCCAAGGGACTAGCGGATACGAGCAGTACTTC.

This chain joins TRBV27 and TRBJ2-6; unclear D gene. The V end was cut by 5 bases, the J end by 1 base, with 15 bases between. The CDR3 extends over 17 amino acids. Germline values: CDR1 MNHEY, CDR2 SMNVEV (reference sequence). The DNA of the CDR3 is TGTGCCAGCAGTACCCTAGTGCCGGAATCTGGGGCCAACGTCCTGACTTTC. Translated: CASSTLVPESGANVLTF.

This CDR3 is CASSPDGTPVDTQYF. The CDR3 nucleotides are TGTGCCAGCAGCCCGGACGGGACCCCGGTGGATACGCAGTATTTT. The gene calls are TRBV7-2 and TRBJ2-3; the D call may be TRBD1 or TRBD2 (5 bases each). Germline-derived CDR1 and CDR2 are SGHTA and FQGNSA. The CDR3 loop spans 15 amino acids. Trimming pared 5 bases from V and 6 bases from J, leaving 18 bases between.

This clonotype was recorded once. The genes are TRBV3-1 and TRBJ1-2, with 12 bases that match TRBD1. The CDR3 has 15 amino acids. Trimming removed 4 bases from V and 4 bases from J; junction bases left unmatched: 4. Germline CDR1 reads LGHDT; CDR2 reads YNNKEL (reference sequence). The CDR3 DNA reads as TGTGCCAGCAGCCCCGGGGACAGGGGGCTCTATGGCTACACCTTC. Protein sequence: CASSPGDRGLYGYTF.

The CDR3 loop is CSARPSGRAWTGELFF. DNA for the CDR3: TGCAGTGCTAGGCCGAGCGGGAGGGCCTGGACCGGGGAGCTGTTTTTT. The rearrangement joins TRBV20-1 to TRBJ2-2; 10 nucleotides match TRBD2. The CDR3 runs to 16 residues. CDR1 is DFQATT and CDR2 is SNEGSKA in the germline V gene (reference sequence). V trimming: 3 bases; J trimming: 5 bases; junction bases outside the gene matches: 9.

This clonotype was observed many times. The CDR3 spells CATSSNRGYEQYF. The CDR3 bases are TGTGCCACCAGCAGCAACAGGGGGTACGAGCAGTACTTC. The gene calls are TRBV15 and TRBJ2-7, with 8 bases that match TRBD1. V gave up 3 bases and J gave up 4 bases; unmatched junction bases: 2. The V gene's germline CDR1 is LNHNV and CDR2 YYDKDF (reference sequence). This CDR3 has 13 residues.

V and J are TRBV5-1 and TRBJ2-2; 7 bases are a match to TRBD1. After removal of 2 bases from V and 5 bases from J, the junction contained 18 bases not matched to a gene. CDR3 length: 19 amino acids. The germline gives CDR1 SGHRS, CDR2 YFSETQ. The CDR3 reads CASSFYPYRDRVGTGELFF. CDR3 nucleotides: TGCGCCAGCAGCTTTTATCCCTACCGCGACAGGGTAGGGACCGGGGAGCTGTTTTTT.

The chain has TRBV2 and TRBJ1-6, with TRBD1 identical over 9 bases. There are 15 residues in the CDR3. Trimming cost V 6 bases and J 7 bases; bases outside gene matches: 7. Germline lookup yields CDR1 SNHLY and CDR2 FYNNEI. CDR3 bases: TGTGCCAGCAGATTAGAGACAGGGGGGAATTCACCCCTCCACTTT. Amino acids: CASRLETGGNSPLHF.

This clonotype appeared many times. J is TRBJ2-5 and V is TRBV6-1, with D unresolved. The CDR3 is 15 amino acids. V was shortened by 7 bases and J by 2 bases, with 17 bases between the two germline ends. Germline V lookup: CDR1 MNHNS, CDR2 SASEGT. In DNA form, the CDR3 reads TGTGCCAGCACTCTACATACTACCGCTCAAGAGACCCAGTACTTC. Its protein product is CASTLHTTAQETQYF.

At least ten counts were recorded for this clonotype. The V gene is TRBV2, the J gene TRBJ2-7, with D perhaps matching TRBD2 (5 bases). This CDR3 comprises 14 residues. Trimming took 5 bases from V and 0 from J, leaving 11 bases between them. Per germline, CDR1 SNHLY and CDR2 FYNNEI. In DNA, the CDR3 is TGTGCCAGCAGTCTTGACTACGCCTCCTACGAGCAGTACTTC. Translating gives CASSLDYASYEQYF.